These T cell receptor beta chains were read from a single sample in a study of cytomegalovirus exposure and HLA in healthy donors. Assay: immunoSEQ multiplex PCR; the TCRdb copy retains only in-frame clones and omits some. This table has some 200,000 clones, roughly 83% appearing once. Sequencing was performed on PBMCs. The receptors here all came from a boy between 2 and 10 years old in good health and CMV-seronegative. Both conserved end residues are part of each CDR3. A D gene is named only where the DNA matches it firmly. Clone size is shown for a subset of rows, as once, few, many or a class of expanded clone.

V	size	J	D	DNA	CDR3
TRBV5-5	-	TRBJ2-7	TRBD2	TGTGCCAGCAGCCTGGGGACTAGCGGCACTACGGAGCAGTACTTC	CASSLGTSGTTEQYF
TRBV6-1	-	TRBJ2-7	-	TGTGCCAGCAATACAGCCTCCTACGAGCAGTACTTC	CASNTASYEQYF
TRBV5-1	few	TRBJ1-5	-	TGCGCCAGCAGCTTCGGAGGGGTGGATCAGCCCCAGCATTTT	CASSFGGVDQPQHF
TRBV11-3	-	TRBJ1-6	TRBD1	TGTGCCAGCAGCTTCGGTCAGGGGGGTAATTCACCCCTCCACTTT	CASSFGQGGNSPLHF
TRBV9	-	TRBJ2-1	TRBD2	TGTGCCAGCAGCCCCTTGGGGGGGGAGGACAATGAGCAGTTCTTC	CASSPLGGEDNEQFF
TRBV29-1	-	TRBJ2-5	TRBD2	TGCAGCGTTGAGACTAGCGGCCCAGAGACCCAGTACTTC	CSVETSGPETQYF
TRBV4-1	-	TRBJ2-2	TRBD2	TGTGCCAGCAGCCAAGGACTAGCGGACACCGGGGAGCTGTTTTTT	CASSQGLADTGELFF
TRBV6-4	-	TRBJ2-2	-	TGTGCCAGCAGTGACTCACAGGGTGCCGGGGAGCTGTTTTTT	CASSDSQGAGELFF
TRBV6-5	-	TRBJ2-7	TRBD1	TGTGCCAGCAGTTTCCCGGGACAGGCCAGGGAGCAGTACTTC	CASSFPGQAREQYF
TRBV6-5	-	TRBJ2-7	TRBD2	TGTGCCAGCAGTTACGAGCGGGAGTCCCACGAGCAGTACTTC	CASSYERESHEQYF
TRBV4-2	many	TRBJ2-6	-	TGTGCCAGCAGCCAAGATCTTGGGGGGACTGGGGCCAACGTCCTGACTTTC	CASSQDLGGTGANVLTF
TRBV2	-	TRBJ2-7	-	TGTGCCAGCAGTGAGGGGCCTAGCGAGACCTACGAGCAGTACTTC	CASSEGPSETYEQYF
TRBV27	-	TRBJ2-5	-	TGTGCCAGCAGTTTTCGCGGAATCCAAGAGACCCAGTACTTC	CASSFRGIQETQYF
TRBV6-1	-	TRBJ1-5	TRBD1	TGTGCCAGCAGTAGGGGACAGGGGGATTTTGGGACCCAGCATTTT	CASSRGQGDFGTQHF
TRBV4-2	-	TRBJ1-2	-	TGTGCCAGCAGCCAAGAGACATCCTCCCGCTATGGCTACACCTTC	CASSQETSSRYGYTF
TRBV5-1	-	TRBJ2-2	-	TGCGCCAGCAGCTTGGACACGGGAACCGGGGAGCTGTTTTTT	CASSLDTGTGELFF
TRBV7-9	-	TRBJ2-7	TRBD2	TGTGCCAGCAGCCGGGGACTAGCGGAACCTTACGAGCAGTACTTC	CASSRGLAEPYEQYF
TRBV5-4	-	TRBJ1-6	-	TGTGCCAGCAGCTTGGCAGGGGCCTCTGTGGATTCACCCCTCCACTTT	CASSLAGASVDSPLHF
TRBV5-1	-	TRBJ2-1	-	TGCGCCAGCAGCTCAAGGGGCGATACCTCCAATGAGCAGTTCTTC	CASSSRGDTSNEQFF
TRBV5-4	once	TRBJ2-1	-	TGTGCCAGCAGCCCCCCCATCGGAGGGTTCGATGAGCAGTTCTTC	CASSPPIGGFDEQFF
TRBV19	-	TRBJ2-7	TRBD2	TGTGCCAGTACCGCCGGCAGGACTAGCTACGAGCAGTACTTC	CASTAGRTSYEQYF
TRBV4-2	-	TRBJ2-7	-	TGTGCCAGCAGCCAAGATAATGTAGGGACTCGGTACGAGCAGTACTTC	CASSQDNVGTRYEQYF
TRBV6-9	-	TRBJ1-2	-	TGTGCCAGCAGTTTTCCGCAGGGTGAGAACTATGGCTACACCTTC	CASSFPQGENYGYTF
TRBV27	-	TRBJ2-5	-	TGTGCCAGCAGTTCGGGGATCACCCAAGAGACCCAGTACTTC	CASSSGITQETQYF
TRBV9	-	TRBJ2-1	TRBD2	TGTGCCAGCAGCGTATACCCGGGACTAGCGGGAGGCGAGGATGAGCAGTTCTTC	CASSVYPGLAGGEDEQFF
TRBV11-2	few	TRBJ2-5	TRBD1	TGTGCCAGCAGCCGGGACAGCCAAGAGACCCAGTACTTC	CASSRDSQETQYF
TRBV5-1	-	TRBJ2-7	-	TGCGCCAGCAGCTTGGGGCCATCAAACACCTACGAGCAGTACTTC	CASSLGPSNTYEQYF
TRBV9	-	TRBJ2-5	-	TGTGCCAGCAGCGTGGACTTGGGAGAGACCCAGTACTTC	CASSVDLGETQYF